The 28 T cell receptor beta chains listed next were all sequenced from one sample in a study of blood T cell repertoires in COVID-19 (TCRdb year 2020). Library creation used the immunoSEQ multiplex PCR assay. The table was pulled from immuneACCESS by TCRdb, which kept in-frame rearrangements only. Such tables lose some clones; where checked, under half of the loss comes from unresolved V genes, and the rest has no known cause. Within this sample are approximately 200,000 clones, with around 75% of them counted one time only. The ten biggest clones cover approximately 5% of the sample. The sample taken for sequencing was peripheral blood. Receptor source: a human donor in a cohort sampled during active COVID-19.

In nucleotides, the CDR3 is TGTGCCAGCAGTTACTTATCACTAGCGGGATACCTCTACGAGCAGTACTTC. Translation gives CASSYLSLAGYLYEQYF. This sequence joins TRBV6-2 or TRBV6-3 and TRBJ2-7; TRBD2 matches 10 bases. J gave up 3 bases and V 1 base, and 9 bases lay outside the gene matches. Looked up from germline, CDR1 is MNHEY and CDR2 is SVGEGT. This CDR3 has 17 residues.

This clone appeared a single time. CDR3 in amino acids: CASSQDGGQETYEQYF. The CDR3 bases are TGCGCCAGCAGCCAAGATGGCGGACAGGAGACCTACGAGCAGTACTTC. V and J are TRBV4-3 and TRBJ2-7; 7 positions agree with TRBD1. The CDR3 length is 16 residues. Germline V CDR1 and CDR2: LGHNA, YSLEER. The V segment lost 0 bases and the J segment 2 bases; nucleotides outside the gene matches: 7.

The V gene is TRBV7-2, the J gene TRBJ1-1; D is perhaps TRBD1 (5 bases). The germline V and J ends were trimmed by 2 bases and 5 bases, with 9 bases remaining between them. CDR1 and CDR2 from the germline V gene are SGHTA and FQGNSA. This CDR3 contains 13 residues. CDR3 protein: CASSLTRGTEAFF. The CDR3 nucleotides are TGTGCCAGCAGCTTAACGCGGGGGACTGAAGCTTTCTTT.

V gene TRBV19 combines with J gene TRBJ2-1; a weak D match, TRBD1 (5 bases). This CDR3 is built from 16 residues. With 5 bases removed from V and 0 bases from J, the gap between germline ends came to 14 bases. Per germline, CDR1 LNHDA and CDR2 SQIVND (reference sequence). CDR3 nucleotide sequence: TGTGCCAGTAGTGGCTGGGGCGGAAGCTCCTACAATGAGCAGTTCTTC. Encoded protein: CASSGWGGSSYNEQFF.

J is TRBJ1-3 and V is TRBV10-3; 7 bases are shared with TRBD1. The CDR3 spans 17 residues. Germline values: CDR1 ENHRY, CDR2 SYGVKD. Trimming cost V 0 bases and J 2 bases; bases outside gene matches: 7. The CDR3 region has the DNA TGTGCCATCAGTGAGTCGAGTTTGCAGGGGGCTGGAAACACCATATATTTT. Residues: CAISESSLQGAGNTIYF.

The chain links TRBV7-7 to TRBJ2-1, with 12 bases identical to TRBD2. Trimming took 6 bases from V and 6 from J; bases not matched to a gene: 6. There are 15 residues in the CDR3. Germline V lookup: CDR1 SSHAT, CDR2 FNYEAQ (reference sequence). The CDR3: CASSFGLAGTNEQFF. CDR3 in DNA: TGTGCCAGCAGTTTTGGACTAGCGGGAACCAATGAGCAGTTCTTC.

The genes are TRBV5-1 and TRBJ1-1; D not certain. The V gene lost 5 bases and the J gene lost 6 bases, with 8 bases spanning the gap. Looked up from germline, CDR1 is SGHRS and CDR2 is YFSETQ. The CDR3 is made up of 11 amino acids. The CDR3 coding sequence is TGCGCCAGCAGTCTGGGCGCTGAAGCTTTCTTT. This sequence encodes CASSLGAEAFF.

The J gene is TRBJ2-3, the V gene TRBV7-2; 7 bases are a match to TRBD2. After removal of 1 base from V and 1 base from J, the junction contained 8 bases not matched to a gene. CDR1 is SGHTA, CDR2 FQGNSA, per germline. This CDR3 contains 17 residues. The CDR3 nucleotides are TGTGCCAGCAGCTTAGAGGGGACGGGGAGGGGCACAGATACGCAGTATTTT. Translating gives CASSLEGTGRGTDTQYF.

This clone has more than one count but fewer than ten. The J gene is TRBJ2-7, the V gene TRBV28; possible D gene TRBD2, 5 bases. V gave up 5 bases and J gave up 3 bases, with 14 bases separating them. The CDR3 runs 14 residues. CDR1 MDHEN and CDR2 SYDVKM come from the germline V gene. Here the CDR3 reads CASSTPNGNYEQYF. For the CDR3, the DNA is TGTGCCAGCAGTACCCCCAACGGGAACTACGAGCAGTACTTC.

The genes are TRBV6-2 or TRBV6-3 and TRBJ2-7, with D possibly being TRBD1 (6 bases). The CDR3 loop spans 14 amino acids. The V gene's germline CDR1 is MNHEY and CDR2 SVGEGT. Trimming removed 2 bases at V and 4 bases at J, with 12 bases between. The CDR3 DNA follows: TGTGCCAGCAGTTACAACAGGGCACCTTACGAGCAGTACTTC. It codes for CASSYNRAPYEQYF.

To note about this clone: Relative to the germline gene, one junction end is altered; a read error may explain this. This chain links TRBV6-2 or TRBV6-3 with TRBJ1-2; D unclear. This CDR3 region has 12 residues. Germline V gene lookup returns CDR1 MNHEY and CDR2 SVGEGT. For the CDR3, the DNA is TGTGCCAGCAGTTACGAAGTGTATGGCCACACCTTC. Its translation: CASSYEVYGHTF.

The chain carries TRBV7-6 and TRBJ2-2; 11 bases match TRBD2. This CDR3 has 16 amino acids. In germline, CDR1 is SGHVS, CDR2 FNYEAQ. After removal of 5 bases from V and 6 bases from J, the junction contained 8 bases not matched to a gene. CDR3 bases: TGTGCCAGCAGCCCCACTGGTAGCGGGAGGGCCGGGGAGCTGTTTTTT. Amino acid sequence: CASSPTGSGRAGELFF.

J is TRBJ2-3 and V is TRBV29-1, with TRBD1 matching over 9 bases. The CDR3 covers 15 residues. Germline CDR1 reads SQVTM; CDR2 reads ANQGSEA. The junction had 8 bases not matched to a gene; V was cut back by 6 bases and J by 1 base. The CDR3: CSVGPTGGGTDTQYF. The CDR3 bases are TGCAGCGTCGGCCCCACAGGGGGCGGCACAGATACGCAGTATTTT.

The chain carries TRBV12-5 and TRBJ1-1, with a possible D match to TRBD1 (5 bases). V was trimmed by 0 bases and J by 3 bases, leaving 14 bases between them. The CDR3 totals 16 residues. Germline CDR1 reads LGHNT; CDR2 reads FRNRAP. Here the CDR3 DNA reads TGTGCTAGTGGTTTGGTAGGGAGGGGTCCACACACTGAAGCTTTCTTT. Its protein is CASGLVGRGPHTEAFF.

This clone was detected a few times. The CDR3 nucleotides are TGTGCCAGCAGCCAAGTGGGGGGGGCTGTGTACGAGCAGTACTTC. This sequence encodes CASSQVGGAVYEQYF. The rearrangement joins TRBV3-1 (or the pseudogene TRBV3-2) to TRBJ2-7; TRBD2 is a possible D gene (7 bases). Trimming took off 1 base at V and 4 bases at J, with 14 bases between the two ends. The CDR3 consists of 15 residues. Germline assignment: CDR1 LGHDT and CDR2 YNNKEL (reference sequence).

Only a few counts were recorded for this clone. V usage is TRBV27 and J usage is TRBJ2-7, with TRBD2 matching over 8 bases. The germline CDR1 and CDR2 sequences are MNHEY and SMNVEV (reference sequence). The CDR3 is 12 residues long. J lost 5 bases, V lost 5 bases, and 2 bases had no gene match. The CDR3, as DNA: TGTGCCAGCAGTCCGGGGGGGGACGAGCAGTACTTC. This gives the protein CASSPGGDEQYF.

V and J are TRBV30 and TRBJ1-3; D may be TRBD1 (5 bases). This CDR3 has 15 amino acids. Looked up from germline, CDR1 is GTSNPN and CDR2 is SVGIG (reference sequence). Trimming stripped 0 bases from V and 4 bases from J, with 13 bases between. CDR3 bases: TGTGCCTGGAGTGTACGGGCAGGGAAAGGAAACACCATATATTTT. Translated, it gives CAWSVRAGKGNTIYF.

This clone was detected only a few times. This same CDR3 is encoded by further DNA sequences in the sample. The rearrangement links TRBV18 to TRBJ2-7; 7 bases line up with TRBD1. The CDR3 extends over 14 amino acids. After removal of 3 bases from V and 2 bases from J, the junction contained 4 bases not matched to a gene. Germline lookup yields CDR1 KGHSH and CDR2 LQKENI. CDR3 coding DNA: TGTGCCAGCTCACCCTCCCAGGGGGCCTACGAGCAGTACTTC. It codes for CASSPSQGAYEQYF.

To note about this clone: Other DNA sequences in this sample translate to the same CDR3. V and J are TRBV19 and TRBJ1-1; D uncertain. Germline CDR1 is LNHDA and CDR2 is SQIVND (reference sequence). The CDR3 is 13 amino acids. V was shortened by 1 base and J by 5 bases, with 8 bases between the two germline ends. Here the CDR3 reads CASSIGGLTEAFF. DNA of the CDR3: TGTGCCAGTAGTATAGGAGGGCTGACTGAAGCTTTCTTT.

The chain carries TRBV5-1 and TRBJ2-7; 13 positions agree with TRBD2. Trimming removed 4 bases from V and 0 bases from J; junction bases left unmatched: 4. Germline-derived CDR1 and CDR2 are SGHRS and YFSETQ. This CDR3 is built from 16 residues. The CDR3 spells CASSPTSGRSSYEQYF. CDR3 sequence (DNA): TGCGCCAGCAGCCCGACTAGCGGGAGGTCCTCCTACGAGCAGTACTTC.

This chain uses TRBV11-3 with TRBJ1-1; D not certain. Germline CDR1 and CDR2: SGHNT and YENEEA. Trimming removed 1 base at V and 7 bases at J, with 10 bases between. The CDR3 extends over 13 amino acids. This chain's CDR3 is CASSLGGSGEAFF. The CDR3 DNA is TGTGCCAGCAGCTTAGGCGGGTCCGGTGAAGCTTTCTTT.

The rearrangement uses TRBV6-2 or TRBV6-3 and TRBJ1-3; TRBD1 aligns across 12 bases. V shed 6 bases, J shed 0 bases, and the junction held 12 bases outside the gene matches. There are 19 residues in the CDR3. Germline CDR1 reads MNHEY; CDR2 reads SVGEGT. CDR3 coding DNA: TGTGCCAGCAGCTGGATTCGGGACAGGGGGCTTCTCTCTGGAAACACCATATATTTT. It yields the protein CASSWIRDRGLLSGNTIYF.

V and J are TRBV24-1 and TRBJ2-2, with 7 bases lining up with TRBD2. Germline loops: CDR1 KGHDR, CDR2 SFDVKD. This CDR3 contains 16 residues. Trimming at V came to 1 base and at J to 8 bases, leaving 9 bases not matched to a gene. In DNA, the CDR3 is TGTGCCACCAGTGATTTACCTACTAGCGCAACTGGGGAGCTGTTTTTT. It is translated as CATSDLPTSATGELFF.

The sample holds a few counts of this clone. V usage is TRBV18 and J usage is TRBJ1-6; tentatively, D is TRBD1 (6 bases). With 1 base removed from V and 5 bases from J, the gap between germline ends came to 9 bases. The CDR3 loop spans 15 amino acids. The V gene's germline CDR1 is KGHSH and CDR2 LQKENI. CDR3 in amino acids: CASSPRQDNNSPLHF. The CDR3 DNA sequence: TGTGCCAGCTCACCACGACAGGATAATAATTCACCCCTCCACTTT.

The V gene is TRBV30, the J gene TRBJ1-1; D possibly corresponds to TRBD1 (6 bases). Germline CDR1 reads GTSNPN; CDR2 reads SVGIG (reference sequence). With 4 bases removed from V and 6 bases from J, the gap between germline ends came to 15 bases. The length of the CDR3 is 13 residues. The CDR3 sequence: CAWTAGAGAEAFF. CDR3 sequence (DNA): TGTGCCTGGACTGCAGGGGCTGGGGCTGAAGCTTTCTTT.

This clone has only one observation. The rearrangement links TRBV28 to TRBJ2-7; 13 bases fit TRBD2. This CDR3 region has 20 residues. Germline CDR1 MDHEN, CDR2 SYDVKM. Trimming at V came to 5 bases and at J to 2 bases, leaving 18 bases not matched to a gene. Here the CDR3 reads CASSPTPPGLAGKFPYEQYF. DNA of the CDR3: TGTGCCAGCAGTCCTACGCCCCCGGGACTAGCGGGAAAATTTCCCTACGAGCAGTACTTC.

The chain joins TRBV7-2 to TRBJ2-1, with TRBD2 matching 11 bases. From germline, CDR1 is SGHTA and CDR2 FQGNSA. V lost 4 bases, J lost 0 bases, and 5 bases stayed unmatched. CDR3 length equals 17 residues. CDR3 DNA sequence: TGTGCCAGCAGCTCGCCTAGCGGGAGGCGCTCCTACAATGAGCAGTTCTTC. Its translation is CASSSPSGRRSYNEQFF.

V and J are TRBV6-2 or TRBV6-3 and TRBJ1-5; D is undetermined. This CDR3 comprises 14 residues. Germline CDR1 MNHEY, CDR2 SVGEGT. The V end was cut by 5 bases, the J end by 1 base, with 9 bases between. CDR3 sequence reads: CASSRLISNQPQHF. CDR3 coding DNA: TGTGCCAGCAGTAGACTAATCAGCAATCAGCCCCAGCATTTT.